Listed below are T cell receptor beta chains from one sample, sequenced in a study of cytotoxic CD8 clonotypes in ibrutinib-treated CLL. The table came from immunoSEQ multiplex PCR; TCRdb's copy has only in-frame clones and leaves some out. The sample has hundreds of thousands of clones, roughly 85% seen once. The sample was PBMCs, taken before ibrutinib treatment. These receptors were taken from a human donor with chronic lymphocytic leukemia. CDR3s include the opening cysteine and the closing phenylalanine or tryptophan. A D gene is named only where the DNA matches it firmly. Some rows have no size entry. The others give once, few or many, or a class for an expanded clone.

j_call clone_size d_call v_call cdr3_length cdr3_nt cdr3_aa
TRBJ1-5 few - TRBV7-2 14 TGTGCCAGCAGCGGAGACTGGATCGGTCAGCCCCAGCATTTT CASSGDWIGQPQHF
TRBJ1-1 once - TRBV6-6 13 TGTGCCAGCAGTTACGCGTGGAACACTGAAGCTTTCTTT CASSYAWNTEAFF
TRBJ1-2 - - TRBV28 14 TGTGCCAGCAGTTTACGAGACAACCACTATGGCTACACCTTC CASSLRDNHYGYTF
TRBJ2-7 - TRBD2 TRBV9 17 TGTGCCAGCAGCGTAGCGGGTAGCGGGAGTCTTCCTGCCGAGCAGTACTTC CASSVAGSGSLPAEQYF
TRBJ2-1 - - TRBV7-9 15 TGTGCCAGCAGCTCGCTACGGGAGTCCTACAATGAGCAGTTCTTC CASSSLRESYNEQFF
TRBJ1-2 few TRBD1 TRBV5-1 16 TGCGCCAGCAGCAAAGACAGGGGGTCAGATCACTATGGCTACACCTTC CASSKDRGSDHYGYTF
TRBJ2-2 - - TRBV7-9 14 TGTGCCAGCAGCCCACGACTGGACACCGGGGAGCTGTTTTTT CASSPRLDTGELFF
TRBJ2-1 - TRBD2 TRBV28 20 TGTGCCAGCAGTCACTTTGGACTAGCGGGAGGTCCGAGCTCCTACAATGAGCAGTTCTTC CASSHFGLAGGPSSYNEQFF
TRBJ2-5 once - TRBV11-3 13 TGTGCCAGCAGCTTAGGGATCCTCGAGACCCAGTACTTC CASSLGILETQYF
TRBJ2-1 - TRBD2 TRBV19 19 TGTGCCAGTAGTATGAGGGCTAGCGGTTACCCGGGGGGATACAATGAGCAGTTCTTC CASSMRASGYPGGYNEQFF
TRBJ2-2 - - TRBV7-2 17 TGTGCCAGCAGCCCGACTGTTTCGGGGGCACACACCGGGGAGCTGTTTTTT CASSPTVSGAHTGELFF
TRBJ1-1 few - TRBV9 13 TGTGCCAGCAGCGTAGTAACAAACACTGAAGCTTTCTTT CASSVVTNTEAFF
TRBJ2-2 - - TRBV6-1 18 TGTGCCAGCAGTGAACCAATAGTGAGGACTACCAACACCGGGGAGCTGTTTTTT CASSEPIVRTTNTGELFF
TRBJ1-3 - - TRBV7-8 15 TGTGCCAGCTCCTTAAGGGGGGCAGAAGGAAACACCATATATTTT CASSLRGAEGNTIYF
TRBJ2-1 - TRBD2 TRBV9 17 TGTGCCAGCAGTCTCTGGGGGGAGGGATATTCATTCAATGAGCAGTTCTTC CASSLWGEGYSFNEQFF
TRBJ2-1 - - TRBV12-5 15 TGTGCTAGTGGTTTGGGCCGGTTAGCGGTTGATGAGCAGTTCTTC CASGLGRLAVDEQFF
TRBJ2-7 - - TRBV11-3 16 TGTGCCAGCAGCTTAGGCCGGGATAATCGTGTTTACGAGCAGTACTTC CASSLGRDNRVYEQYF
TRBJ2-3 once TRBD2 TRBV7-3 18 TGTGCCAGCAGCTCTCCGGGACTAGCGGGAGGGGGCACAGATACGCAGTATTTT CASSSPGLAGGGTDTQYF
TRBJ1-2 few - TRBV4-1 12 TGCGCCAGCAGCCAAGATTTGTCAGGCTACACCTTC CASSQDLSGYTF
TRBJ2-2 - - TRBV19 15 TGTGCCAGTAGTATTGGCAGGGCGGGCACCGGGGAGCTGTTTTTT CASSIGRAGTGELFF
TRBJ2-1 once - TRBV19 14 TGTGCCAGTAGTATGGTAGCGGTATACAATGAGCAGTTCTTC CASSMVAVYNEQFF
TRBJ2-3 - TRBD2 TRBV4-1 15 TGCGCCAGCAGCCCCGGACTAGCTGTCACAGATACGCAGTATTTT CASSPGLAVTDTQYF
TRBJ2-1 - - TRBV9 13 TGTGCCACCTCGCGGCAGGGCGTCAATGAGCAGTTCTTC CATSRQGVNEQFF